This TCR beta chain was recovered during a study of OX40 agonist ivuxolimab in advanced cancers. The CDR3 runs 13 residues. V dropped 1 base and J dropped 10 bases, with 8 bases sitting between them. Germline CDR1 reads LGHNA; CDR2 reads YSLEER. The table came from immunoSEQ multiplex PCR; TCRdb's copy has only in-frame clones and leaves some out. This sample has over 150,000 clones; 94% occur once, and the top ten carry about 0.3%. General study results and limits: The study found among the lowest clonal expansion in partial responders at 0.1-3.0 mg/kg.

As regards this clone: Its antigen is as yet unknown.

This specimen was CD4+ or CD8+ T cells sorted from blood, taken in a trial of the OX40 agonist ivuxolimab. This TCR derives from an adult with an advanced solid tumor such as melanoma, head and neck, liver or kidney cancer. The rearrangement joins TRBV4-3 to TRBJ1-6; no definite D call. The CDR3 reads CASSQVAESPLHF. In nucleotides, the CDR3 is TGCGCCAGCAGCCAAGTGGCAGAGTCACCCCTCCACTTT.